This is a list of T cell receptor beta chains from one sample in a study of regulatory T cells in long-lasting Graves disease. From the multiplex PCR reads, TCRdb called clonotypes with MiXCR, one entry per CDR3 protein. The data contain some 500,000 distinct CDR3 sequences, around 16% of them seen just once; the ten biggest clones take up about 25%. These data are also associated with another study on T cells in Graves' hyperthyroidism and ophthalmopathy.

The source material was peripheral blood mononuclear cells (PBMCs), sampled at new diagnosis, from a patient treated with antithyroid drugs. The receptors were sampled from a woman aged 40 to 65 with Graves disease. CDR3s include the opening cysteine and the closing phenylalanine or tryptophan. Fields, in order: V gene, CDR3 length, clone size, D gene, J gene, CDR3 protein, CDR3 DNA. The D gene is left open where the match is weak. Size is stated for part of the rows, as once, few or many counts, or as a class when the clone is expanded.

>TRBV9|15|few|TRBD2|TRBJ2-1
CASSVASGGVLEQFF
TGTGCCAGCAGCGTAGCGAGCGGGGGGGTACTCGAGCAGTTCTTC
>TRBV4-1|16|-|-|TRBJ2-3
CASRTISGPRTDTQYF
TGCGCCAGCAGGACTATATCGGGCCCAAGGACAGATACGCAGTACTTT
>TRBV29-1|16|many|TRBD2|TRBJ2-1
CSVVRSRGVSYNEQFF
TGCAGCGTTGTGAGGAGTCGGGGGGTCTCCTACAATGAGCAGTTCTTC
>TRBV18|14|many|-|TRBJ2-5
CASSPPTDQETQYF
TGTGCCAGCTCACCACCGACGGACCAAGAGACCCAGTACTTC
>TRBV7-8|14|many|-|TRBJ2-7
CASTSDRTSYEQYF
TGTGCCAGCACCTCAGACAGGACATCCTACGAGCAGTACTTC
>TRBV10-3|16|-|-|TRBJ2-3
CAISERGAISTDTQYF
TGTGCCATCAGTGAGAGAGGGGCTATTAGCACAGATACGCAGTATTTT
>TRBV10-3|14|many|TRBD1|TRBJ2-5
CAIMPGQGQETQYF
TGTGCCATCATGCCGGGACAGGGGCAAGAGACCCAGTACTTC
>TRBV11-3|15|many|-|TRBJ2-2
CASSLSGVNTGELFF
TGTGCCAGCAGCTTAAGTGGTGTTAACACCGGGGAGCTGTTTTTT
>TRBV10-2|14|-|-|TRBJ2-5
CASSPAMYQETQYF
TGCGCCAGCAGTCCGGCAATGTACCAAGAGACCCAGTACTTC
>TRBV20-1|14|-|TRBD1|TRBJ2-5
CSASIRDRAKIGYF
TGCAGTGCTAGTATCCGGGACAGGGCGAAGATTGGGTACTTC
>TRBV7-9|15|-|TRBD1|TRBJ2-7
CASSGGQIKPYEQYF
TGTGCCAGCAGCGGGGGACAGATTAAACCCTACGAGCAGTACTTC
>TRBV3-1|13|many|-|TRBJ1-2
CASSQEGERGYTF
TGTGCCAGCAGCCAAGAGGGGGAGAGAGGCTACACCTTC
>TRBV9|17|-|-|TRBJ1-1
CASSDILGPWRNTEAFF
TGTGCCAGCAGCGATATTTTGGGCCCCTGGAGGAACACTGAAGCTTTCTTT
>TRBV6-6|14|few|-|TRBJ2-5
CASSYSGTSETQYF
TGTGCCAGCAGTTACTCGGGGACCTCAGAGACCCAGTACTTC
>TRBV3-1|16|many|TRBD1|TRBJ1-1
CASSPNTGTVDTEAFF
TGTGCCAGCAGCCCTAACACCGGGACAGTTGACACTGAAGCTTTCTTT
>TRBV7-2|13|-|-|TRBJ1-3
CASSRDGRNTIYF
TGTGCCAGCAGTCGGGACGGCAGAAACACCATATATTTT
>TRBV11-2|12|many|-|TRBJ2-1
CASSNTDNEQFF
TGTGCCAGCAGCAATACAGACAATGAGCAGTTCTTC
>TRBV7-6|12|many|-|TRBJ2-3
CASSHNTDTQYF
TGTGCCAGCAGTCACAATACGGATACGCAGTATTTT
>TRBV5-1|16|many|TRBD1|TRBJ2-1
CASSPYRETGGNEQFF
TGCGCCAGCAGCCCCTACCGTGAGACAGGGGGCAATGAGCAGTTCTTC
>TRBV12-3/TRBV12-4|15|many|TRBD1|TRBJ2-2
CASRRTGENTGELFF
TGTGCCAGCAGGCGGACAGGGGAGAACACCGGGGAGCTGTTTTTT
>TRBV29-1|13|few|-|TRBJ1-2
CSVDRVGADGYTF
TGCAGCGTTGATCGGGTAGGGGCGGACGGCTACACCTTC
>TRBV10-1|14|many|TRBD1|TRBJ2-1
CASRAGTGSNEQFF
TGCGCCAGCAGGGCCGGGACAGGGAGTAATGAGCAGTTCTTC
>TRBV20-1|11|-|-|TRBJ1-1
CSAKTASGAFF
TGCAGTGCTAAGACAGCTAGCGGAGCTTTCTTT